This T cell receptor (beta chain) was observed in a study of spatial heterogeneity in lung cancer. The CDR3 loop spans 18 amino acids. With 6 bases removed from V and 0 bases from J, the gap between germline ends came to 23 bases. Germline CDR1 is KGHSH and CDR2 is LQKENI. A note on this clonotype: A much larger clone sits a single nucleotide away, making a read error possible.

Described time point: sample taken at primary tumor resection. A total of more than 65 untreated early-stage non-small cell lung cancer patients served as donors. Unsorted tumor, nontumor lung tissue or cryopreserved PBMC supplied the whole RNA. TCRdb reprocessed the 5' RACE reads with MiXCR, giving one entry per CDR3 protein. The sample carries approximately 40,000 distinct CDR3 sequences, roughly 7.2% recorded once. Sequences were derived from PBMCs, sampled at surgery. The gene calls are TRBV18 and TRBJ1-2; D is possibly TRBD1 (6 bases). The receptor comes from a female donor with early-stage non-small cell lung cancer. CDR3 in DNA: TGTGCCAGCTCGCATCCAGGGGTCCTAGAAAGCCCTAACTATGGCTACACCTTC. It specifies CASSHPGVLESPNYGYTF.